These 27 T cell receptor beta chains were sequenced from one sample in a study of blood T cell repertoires in COVID-19. Sequencing was performed with immunoSEQ multiplex PCR; in TCRdb, only in-frame clones are kept and a portion is missing. The sample holds about 170,000 clones, around 80% seen once. The sample consisted of PBMCs or T cells enriched from blood (not recorded which). The receptor source for this set is a man in his fifties or sixties who had recovered from COVID-19.

The chain has TRBV20-1 and TRBJ2-7; D perhaps matches TRBD2 (6 bases). The CDR3 consists of 11 residues. V dropped 3 bases and J dropped 9 bases, with 12 bases sitting between them. Germline V gene data show CDR1 as DFQATT and CDR2 as SNEGSKA (reference sequence). CDR3 nucleotides: TGCAGTGCTAGTGCGGGATTCGGGCAGTACTTC. It specifies CSASAGFGQYF.

J is TRBJ1-2 and V is TRBV6-5, with D possibly being TRBD1 (6 bases). Trimming stripped 5 bases from V and 3 bases from J, with 13 bases between. Per germline, CDR1 MNHEY and CDR2 SVGAGI. The length of the CDR3 is 14 residues. The CDR3 sequence is CASSLNREHYGYTF. In DNA, the CDR3 is TGTGCCAGCAGTCTAAACAGGGAACACTATGGCTACACCTTC.

The genes are TRBV5-1 and TRBJ1-4, with 7 nucleotides matching TRBD1. Germline loops: CDR1 SGHRS, CDR2 YFSETQ. CDR3 length: 14 amino acids. J was trimmed by 8 bases and V by 7 bases; bases with no gene match: 11. The CDR3, as DNA: TGCGCCAGCTCCTCCGGGGACAGCGGAGAAAAACTGTTTTTT. Protein sequence: CASSSGDSGEKLFF.

The chain links TRBV6-1 to TRBJ2-2, with a tentative D call TRBD1 (5 bases). The CDR3 runs to 15 residues. Germline values: CDR1 MNHNS, CDR2 SASEGT. Between the trimmed V and J ends, which lost 5 bases and 5 bases, there was a span of 15 bases. This CDR3 reads CASSHTNDRTGELFF. In DNA, the CDR3 is TGTGCCAGCAGTCATACCAATGACAGAACCGGGGAGCTGTTTTTT.

The sample holds a few counts of this clone. The chain joins TRBV27 to TRBJ2-1; 8 nucleotides match TRBD2. The CDR3 has 18 residues. CDR1 and CDR2 from the germline V gene are MNHEY and SMNVEV (reference sequence). V was pared by 2 bases and J by 5 bases, with 14 bases of the junction left unmatched. The CDR3 nucleotides read TGTGCCAGCAGTTTAGTAACTTTGGCGGGGGGACTTGACAATGAGCAGTTCTTC. This translates into CASSLVTLAGGLDNEQFF.

The rearrangement links TRBV28 to TRBJ2-1; 9 bases align to TRBD1. Per the germline V gene, CDR1 is MDHEN and CDR2 is SYDVKM. The CDR3 length is 17 residues. J gave up 7 bases and V 5 bases, and 15 bases lay outside the gene matches. The CDR3 DNA reads as TGTGCCAGCAGTCCAGAGCCCCGGGACAGGGAGAGGAATGAGCAGTTCTTC. It is translated as CASSPEPRDRERNEQFF.

This clone was seen a handful of times. The chain recombines TRBV9 with TRBJ2-7; 9 nucleotides line up with TRBD1. The CDR3 consists of 15 residues. The V gene's germline CDR1 is SGDLS and CDR2 YYNGEE. The ends lost 2 bases at V and 7 bases at J; junction bases unmatched: 10. CDR3 in amino acids: CASSVGTGKKWEQYF. The CDR3 coding sequence is TGTGCCAGCAGCGTGGGGACAGGGAAAAAGTGGGAGCAGTACTTC.

V is TRBV5-4 and J is TRBJ1-3; tentative D call: TRBD1 (5 bases). The CDR3 runs 15 residues. CDR1 and CDR2 from the germline V gene are SGHNT and YYREEE (reference sequence). Trimming stripped 0 bases from V and 1 base from J, with 8 bases between. This CDR3 is CASSLDRHSGNTIYF. DNA of the CDR3: TGTGCCAGCAGCTTGGACAGGCATTCTGGAAACACCATATATTTT.

This clone was seen only once. The chain uses TRBV5-1 and TRBJ1-2; 8 positions agree with TRBD1. V lost 4 bases, J lost 4 bases, and 3 bases stayed unmatched. CDR1 and CDR2 (germline): SGHRS, YFSETQ. This CDR3 contains 13 residues. CDR3 sequence (DNA): TGCGCCAGCAGCCGGGACAGGCCCTATGGCTACACCTTC. Translating it yields CASSRDRPYGYTF.

The V gene is TRBV5-1, the J gene TRBJ2-2; 7 positions agree with TRBD1. The CDR3 is made up of 15 amino acids. Germline V gives CDR1 SGHRS, CDR2 YFSETQ. With 3 bases clipped from V and 1 base from J, the junction kept 3 bases outside the gene matches. The CDR3 here is CASSSRTGNTGELFF. CDR3 DNA sequence: TGCGCCAGCAGCTCAAGGACAGGGAACACCGGGGAGCTGTTTTTT.

This rearrangement joins TRBV19 to TRBJ2-7; TRBD1 matches at 8 bases. The CDR3 covers 15 residues. Trimming took 7 bases from V and 1 from J; bases not matched to a gene: 9. The germline V gene encodes CDR1 LNHDA and CDR2 SQIVND (reference sequence). CDR3 DNA: TGTGCCAGTACCATGGGGGACAGGAATTCCTACGAGCAGTACTTC. Translated, it gives CASTMGDRNSYEQYF.

The chain uses TRBV5-1 and TRBJ2-1; 8 nucleotides line up with TRBD2. CDR1 SGHRS and CDR2 YFSETQ come from the germline V gene. V lost 5 bases to trimming and J lost 8 bases; unmatched junction nucleotides: 12. The CDR3 is 15 amino acids. CDR3 bases: TGCGCCAGCAGTAAAACGCGGGGGGAGTTCGATGAGCAGTTCTTC. Translation: CASSKTRGEFDEQFF. Using reference TRBV5-1 and TRBJ2-1 for the parts outside the CDR3, the full variable domain is KAGVTQTPRYLIKTRGQQVTLSCSPISGHRSVSWYQQTPGQGLQFLFEYFSETQRNKGNFPGRFSGRQFSNSRSEMNVSTLELGDSALYLCASSKTRGEFDEQFFGPGTRLTVL.

The chain couples TRBV7-2 to TRBJ2-2; tentative D call: TRBD1 (6 bases). The V end lost 1 base, the J end lost 5 bases, and 14 bases lay between the germline ends. This CDR3 spans 16 amino acids. Germline V gene sequence: CDR1 SGHTA, CDR2 FQGNSA. The CDR3 region has the DNA TGTGCCAGCAGCTTAGGGGGGCCCGTGGGGACCGGGGAGCTGTTTTTT. It is translated as CASSLGGPVGTGELFF.

This chain joins TRBV5-1 and TRBJ1-1; tentative D call: TRBD1 (5 bases). This CDR3 contains 13 residues. Per the germline V gene, CDR1 is SGHRS and CDR2 is YFSETQ. With 4 bases removed from V and 10 bases from J, the gap between germline ends came to 17 bases. CDR3 region: CASSPEGFLAAFF. The CDR3 nucleotides read TGCGCCAGCAGCCCGGAGGGGTTTCTGGCAGCTTTCTTT.

The chain combines TRBV27 with TRBJ2-1; tentative D call: TRBD2 (6 bases). Trimming removed 2 bases at V and 0 bases at J, with 17 bases between. CDR1 MNHEY and CDR2 SMNVEV come from the germline V gene (reference sequence). The CDR3 is 18 residues long. CDR3 nucleotide sequence: TGTGCCAGCAGTTTACGGTCGGCGGGGCCGAGCTCCTACAATGAGCAGTTCTTC. It is translated as CASSLRSAGPSSYNEQFF.

The chain combines TRBV7-3 with TRBJ1-2; 8 positions agree with TRBD1. Germline values: CDR1 SGHTA, CDR2 FQGTGA. This CDR3 contains 13 residues. After removal of 5 bases from V and 3 bases from J, the junction contained 2 bases not matched to a gene. CDR3 residues: CASSMDRDYGYTF. The CDR3 bases are TGTGCCAGCAGCATGGACAGGGACTATGGCTACACCTTC.

V and J are TRBV6-5 and TRBJ1-5, with 9 bases fitting TRBD1. CDR1 and CDR2 (germline): MNHEY, SVGAGI. Trimming at V came to 6 bases and at J to 6 bases, leaving 6 bases not matched to a gene. The CDR3 covers 14 residues. The CDR3 here is CASSPQGAFQPQHF. As DNA, the CDR3 is TGTGCCAGCAGCCCACAGGGGGCGTTTCAGCCCCAGCATTTT.

The V gene is TRBV7-9, the J gene TRBJ2-4, with 13 bases identical to TRBD2. V gave up 3 bases and J gave up 2 bases; unmatched junction bases: 7. The germline CDR1 and CDR2 sequences are SEHNR and FQNEAQ (reference sequence). CDR3 length: 18 amino acids. CDR3 sequence: CASSLTSGGRGTKNIQYF. CDR3 sequence (DNA): TGTGCCAGCAGCTTGACTAGCGGGGGGCGGGGAACCAAAAACATTCAGTACTTC.

The V and J genes are TRBV3-1 (or the pseudogene TRBV3-2) and TRBJ1-1; perhaps TRBD1 as D (5 bases). This CDR3 region has 14 residues. Germline lookup yields CDR1 LGHDT and CDR2 YNNKEL (reference sequence). The V and J ends lost 1 base and 6 bases respectively, with 12 bases between them. CDR3 sequence reads: CASSQVPGRSEAFF. CDR3 sequence (DNA): TGTGCCAGCAGCCAAGTTCCAGGGCGGTCTGAAGCTTTCTTT.

This sequence joins TRBV5-1 and TRBJ1-1, with D perhaps matching TRBD1 (5 bases). CDR1 is SGHRS, CDR2 YFSETQ, per germline. There are 18 residues in the CDR3. V lost 4 bases, J lost 5 bases, and 27 bases lay in between. CDR3 bases: TGCGCCAGCAGCCCGAACAACCGCGGGATAGGTGGGGGGACTGAAGCTTTCTTT. It encodes CASSPNNRGIGGGTEAFF.

The V gene is TRBV5-1, the J gene TRBJ2-7, with D tentatively TRBD1 (6 bases). The CDR3 spans 15 residues. Trimming shortened V by 0 bases and J by 2 bases, and 12 bases separated the two germline ends. Germline CDR1 is SGHRS and CDR2 is YFSETQ. The CDR3 is CASSLALTGPYEQYF. In DNA form, the CDR3 reads TGCGCCAGCAGCTTGGCCTTAACAGGGCCCTACGAGCAGTACTTC. Together with reference TRBV5-1 and TRBJ2-7, the CDR3 gives the full variable domain: KAGVTQTPRYLIKTRGQQVTLSCSPISGHRSVSWYQQTPGQGLQFLFEYFSETQRNKGNFPGRFSGRQFSNSRSEMNVSTLELGDSALYLCASSLALTGPYEQYFGPGTRLTVT.

V gene TRBV7-9 combines with J gene TRBJ2-1; D is ambiguous. V was trimmed by 5 bases and J by 2 bases, leaving 13 bases between them. The length of the CDR3 is 15 residues. CDR1 is SEHNR and CDR2 is FQNEAQ in the germline V gene (reference sequence). CDR3 nucleotides: TGTGCCAGCAGCCCCCCACAGATAACCTACAATGAGCAGTTCTTC. Protein sequence: CASSPPQITYNEQFF.

V usage is TRBV30 and J usage is TRBJ2-7, with 7 nucleotides matching TRBD1. Germline CDR1 and CDR2: GTSNPN and SVGIG (reference sequence). V trimming: 0 bases; J trimming: 3 bases; junction bases outside the gene matches: 5. CDR3 length: 14 residues. DNA for the CDR3: TGTGCCTGGAGTGTACTAGGGACAGACTACGAGCAGTACTTC. Encoded protein: CAWSVLGTDYEQYF. The variable domain in full, completed from reference TRBV30 and TRBJ2-7, reads SQTIHQWPATLVQPVGSPLSLECTVEGTSNPNLYWYRQAAGRGLQLLFYSVGIGQISSEVPQNLSASRPQDRQFILSSKKLLLSDSGFYLCAWSVLGTDYEQYFGPGTRLTVT.

This chain uses TRBV5-1 with TRBJ1-4; 9 nucleotides line up with TRBD1. The junction had 7 bases not matched to a gene; V was cut back by 5 bases and J by 8 bases. Germline assignment: CDR1 SGHRS and CDR2 YFSETQ. The CDR3 spans 14 residues. The CDR3: CASSTGTGREKLFF. In DNA form, the CDR3 reads TGCGCCAGCAGTACCGGGACAGGGCGCGAAAAACTGTTTTTT.

The CDR3 protein is CASSVITGENANTEAFF. Written as DNA, the CDR3 is TGTGCCAGCAGTGTTATAACAGGGGAAAATGCTAACACTGAAGCTTTCTTT. The chain employs TRBV6-1 and TRBJ1-1; 7 bases match TRBD1. Germline V gives CDR1 MNHNS, CDR2 SASEGT. The J segment lost 2 bases and the V segment lost 4 bases, leaving 13 bases of the junction unmatched. The CDR3 contains 17 residues.

J is TRBJ2-7 and V is TRBV6-5, with 11 bases aligning to TRBD2. The CDR3 extends over 14 amino acids. Per germline, CDR1 MNHEY and CDR2 SVGAGI. After removal of 7 bases from V and 4 bases from J, the junction contained 6 bases not matched to a gene. CDR3 nucleotides: TGTGCCAGCACCCTACTAGCGGGGGATTACGAGCAGTACTTC. Its protein is CASTLLAGDYEQYF.

The chain uses TRBV5-1 and TRBJ2-6, with 8 bases matching TRBD1. CDR1 is SGHRS and CDR2 is YFSETQ in the germline V gene. The V segment lost 4 bases and the J segment 0 bases; nucleotides outside the gene matches: 6. This CDR3 region has 17 residues. This CDR3 reads CASSVGQGRSGANVLTF. The DNA for the CDR3 is TGCGCCAGCAGCGTCGGACAGGGCCGCTCTGGGGCCAACGTCCTGACTTTC. Drawing the rest from reference TRBV5-1 and TRBJ2-6, the complete variable domain is KAGVTQTPRYLIKTRGQQVTLSCSPISGHRSVSWYQQTPGQGLQFLFEYFSETQRNKGNFPGRFSGRQFSNSRSEMNVSTLELGDSALYLCASSVGQGRSGANVLTFGAGSRLTVL.